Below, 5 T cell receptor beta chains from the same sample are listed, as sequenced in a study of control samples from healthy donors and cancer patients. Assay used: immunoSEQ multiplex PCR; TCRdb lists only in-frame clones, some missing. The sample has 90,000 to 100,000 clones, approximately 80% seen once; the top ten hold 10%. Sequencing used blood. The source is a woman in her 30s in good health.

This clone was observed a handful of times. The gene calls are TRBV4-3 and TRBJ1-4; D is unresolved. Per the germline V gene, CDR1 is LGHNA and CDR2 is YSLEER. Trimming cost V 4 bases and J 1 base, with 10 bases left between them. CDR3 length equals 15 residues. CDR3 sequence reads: CASSRRHQTNEKLFF. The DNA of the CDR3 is TGCGCCAGCAGCCGCCGACACCAAACTAATGAAAAACTGTTTTTT.

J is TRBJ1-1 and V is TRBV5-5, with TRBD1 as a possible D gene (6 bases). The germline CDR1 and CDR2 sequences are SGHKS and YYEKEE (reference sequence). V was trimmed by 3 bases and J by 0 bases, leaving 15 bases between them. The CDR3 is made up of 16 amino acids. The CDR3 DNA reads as TGTGCCAGCAGCTCCTCCGGGACAACTATGAACACTGAAGCTTTCTTT. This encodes CASSSSGTTMNTEAFF. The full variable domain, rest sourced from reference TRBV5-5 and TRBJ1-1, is DAGVTQSPTHLIKTRGQQVTLRCSPISGHKSVSWYQQVLGQGPQFIFQYYEKEERGRGNFPDRFSARQFPNYSSELNVNALLLGDSALYLCASSSSGTTMNTEAFFGQGTRLTVV.

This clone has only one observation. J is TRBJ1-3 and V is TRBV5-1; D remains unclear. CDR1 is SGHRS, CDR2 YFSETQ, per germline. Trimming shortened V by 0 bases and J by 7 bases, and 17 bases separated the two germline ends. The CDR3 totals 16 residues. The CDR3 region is CASSLEATRTGNTIYF. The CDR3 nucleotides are TGCGCCAGCAGCTTGGAGGCCACCAGGACGGGGAACACCATATATTTT. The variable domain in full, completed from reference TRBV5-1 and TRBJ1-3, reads KAGVTQTPRYLIKTRGQQVTLSCSPISGHRSVSWYQQTPGQGLQFLFEYFSETQRNKGNFPGRFSGRQFSNSRSEMNVSTLELGDSALYLCASSLEATRTGNTIYFGEGSWLTVV.

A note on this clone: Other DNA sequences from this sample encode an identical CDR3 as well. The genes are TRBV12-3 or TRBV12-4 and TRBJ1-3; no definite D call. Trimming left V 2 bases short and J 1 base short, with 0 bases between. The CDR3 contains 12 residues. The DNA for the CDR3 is TGTGCCAGCAGTTTATCTGGAAACACCATATATTTT. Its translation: CASSLSGNTIYF.

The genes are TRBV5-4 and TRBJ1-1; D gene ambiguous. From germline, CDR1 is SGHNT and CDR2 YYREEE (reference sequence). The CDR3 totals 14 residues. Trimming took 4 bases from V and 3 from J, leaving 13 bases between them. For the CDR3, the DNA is TGTGCCAGCAGCCCAGGACGGAGGGACACTGAAGCTTTCTTT. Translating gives CASSPGRRDTEAFF.